This passage covers 9 T cell receptor beta chains from one sample sequenced in a study of T cells in Graves' hyperthyroidism and ophthalmopathy. Amplification targeted TCR beta CDR3 regions from RNA transcripts. First-round RT-PCR targeting the TCR CDR3 was performed with the HTBI primer set. TCRdb itself ran the multiplex PCR reads through MiXCR, one entry per CDR3 protein. The sample holds about 530,000 distinct CDR3 sequences, roughly a sixth seen once. Sequenced sample: blood. The receptor set was obtained from a woman under 30 with Graves' ophthalmopathy.

In this sample, this clonotype turned up many times. V and J are TRBV6-2 or TRBV6-3 and TRBJ2-7; 8 positions match TRBD1. J was trimmed by 5 bases and V by 4 bases; bases with no gene match: 7. The CDR3 consists of 14 residues. Germline V gene lookup returns CDR1 MNHEY and CDR2 SVGEGT. CDR3 residues: CASSSGQGPHEQYF. CDR3 nucleotides: TGTGCCAGCAGTTCCGGACAGGGACCCCACGAGCAGTACTTC.

This chain links TRBV7-2 with TRBJ2-7; 13 positions match TRBD2. There are 15 residues in the CDR3. The germline CDR1 and CDR2 sequences are SGHTA and FQGNSA. With 5 bases clipped from V and 6 bases from J, the junction kept 7 bases outside the gene matches. The CDR3 is CASSPGLAGVSEQYF. CDR3 sequence (DNA): TGTGCCAGCAGCCCAGGACTAGCGGGAGTCTCCGAGCAGTACTTC.

The chain carries TRBV28 and TRBJ1-4, with 9 bases lining up with TRBD1. The junction had 5 bases not matched to a gene; V was cut back by 4 bases and J by 8 bases. The CDR3 runs 14 residues. The germline V gene encodes CDR1 MDHEN and CDR2 SYDVKM. CDR3 coding DNA: TGTGCCAGCAGTTCAGACAGGGGGGAAGAAAAACTGTTTTTT. It yields the protein CASSSDRGEEKLFF.

This clonotype appeared a few times. The V and J genes are TRBV6-2 or TRBV6-3 and TRBJ1-2, with a weak D call TRBD1 (6 bases). V shed 5 bases and J shed 6 bases, with 16 bases lying between them. Germline V gives CDR1 MNHEY, CDR2 SVGEGT. This CDR3 has 14 residues. For the CDR3, the DNA is TGTGCCAGCAGTGTAAACAGGGAAAGGGATGGCTACACCTTC. This codes for CASSVNRERDGYTF.

The chain couples TRBV20-1 to TRBJ1-1, with 11 bases matching TRBD1. The CDR3 extends over 16 amino acids. V shed 0 bases, J shed 7 bases, and the junction held 10 bases outside the gene matches. Germline CDR1 is DFQATT and CDR2 is SNEGSKA (reference sequence). The CDR3 sequence: CSARDLRTGGAYEAFF. DNA for the CDR3: TGCAGTGCTAGAGATTTGCGGACAGGGGGCGCGTATGAAGCTTTCTTT.

This chain links TRBV2 with TRBJ2-1, with 11 bases matching TRBD2. The CDR3 sequence is 14 residues long. The germline gives CDR1 SNHLY, CDR2 FYNNEI. Trimming at V came to 10 bases and at J to 6 bases, leaving 8 bases not matched to a gene. CDR3 region: CATRGSGGANEQFF. CDR3 nucleotide sequence: TGTGCCACCAGAGGTAGCGGGGGGGCCAATGAGCAGTTCTTC.

In its sample, this clonotype was seen many times. The genes are TRBV27 and TRBJ2-1; 7 positions agree with TRBD1. Germline lookup yields CDR1 MNHEY and CDR2 SMNVEV (reference sequence). CDR3 size: 15 residues. V lost 6 bases to trimming and J lost 1 base; unmatched junction nucleotides: 6. This CDR3 is CASSPGTVSYNEQFF. CDR3 bases: TGTGCCAGCAGCCCTGGGACAGTTTCCTACAATGAGCAGTTCTTC.

The chain employs TRBV19 and TRBJ1-1; no reliable D call. CDR3 length equals 14 residues. V lost 1 base, J lost 5 bases, and 11 bases lay in between. Germline V gene data show CDR1 as LNHDA and CDR2 as SQIVND (reference sequence). DNA for the CDR3: TGTGCCAGTAGTATAGGGGATTCGGGGACTGAAGCTTTCTTT. Its translation is CASSIGDSGTEAFF.

In DNA form, the CDR3 reads TGTGCCAGCAGCGTAGCGGGGCGGGAGGGAGAGACCCAGTACTTC. Its translation is CASSVAGREGETQYF. The genes are TRBV6-2 or TRBV6-3 and TRBJ2-5; TRBD2 matches 9 bases. The CDR3 has 15 amino acids. V lost 6 bases to trimming and J lost 4 bases; unmatched junction nucleotides: 9. Germline V gene data show CDR1 as MNHEY and CDR2 as SVGEGT.